The 31 T cell receptor beta chains in this list originate from one sample, sequenced in a study of neurological immune-mediated disorders. Time point denoted: longitudinal time-point 1 (baseline). Each CDR3 protein gets one entry after TCRdb re-called the 5' RACE reads with MiXCR. The sample includes some 77,000 distinct CDR3 sequences, approximately 15% seen only once; the top ten take 4.6%. The sequencing sample was made of PBMCs. Every receptor here comes from a female donor with HTLV-1-associated myelopathy (HAM/TSP).

This chain links TRBV27 with TRBJ2-2; 7 bases fit TRBD2. The J segment lost 3 bases and the V segment lost 6 bases, leaving 13 bases of the junction unmatched. The CDR3 has 17 amino acids. Germline V gene data show CDR1 as MNHEY and CDR2 as SMNVEV (reference sequence). The CDR3 protein is CASSREGGARYTGELFF. In DNA form, the CDR3 reads TGTGCCAGCAGCCGTGAGGGAGGGGCGCGGTACACCGGGGAGCTGTTTTTT.

The table lists this clonotype with a few counts. J is TRBJ2-1 and V is TRBV5-1, with D possibly being TRBD1 (5 bases). CDR1 is SGHRS and CDR2 is YFSETQ in the germline V gene. CDR3 length: 14 amino acids. Trimming left V 4 bases short and J 5 bases short, with 13 bases between. The CDR3 nucleotides read TGCGCCAGCAGCCCCGTAGGGGTAAACAATGAGCAGTTCTTC. Protein product: CASSPVGVNNEQFF.

There are many counts of this clonotype. CDR3 nucleotide sequence: TGTGCCAGCAGTTTACCTCTAGGGACTTTGGGCGGTAACTATGAGCAGTTCTTC. Protein product: CASSLPLGTLGGNYEQFF. The chain joins TRBV28 to TRBJ2-1, with D maybe TRBD2 (6 bases). From germline, CDR1 is MDHEN and CDR2 SYDVKM. V gave up 2 bases and J gave up 8 bases, with 25 bases separating them. The CDR3 sequence is 18 residues long. The variable domain in full, completed from reference TRBV28 and TRBJ2-1, reads DVKVTQSSRYLVKRTGEKVFLECVQDMDHENMFWYRQDPGLGLRLIYFSYDVKMKEKGDIPEGYSVSREKKERFSLILESASTNQTSMYLCASSLPLGTLGGNYEQFFGPGTRLTVL.

Many counts were recorded for this clonotype. The J gene is TRBJ2-7, the V gene TRBV5-8; D is perhaps TRBD1 or TRBD2 (5 bases each). This CDR3 region has 15 residues. Trimming took off 4 bases at V and 0 bases at J, with 14 bases between the two ends. From germline, CDR1 is SGHTS and CDR2 YDEGEE. The chain's CDR3 is CASSGGWPGSYEQYF. CDR3 DNA sequence: TGTGCCAGCAGCGGGGGTTGGCCGGGCTCCTACGAGCAGTACTTC.

This clonotype appeared many times. This rearrangement joins TRBV4-1 to TRBJ2-5; 12 bases fit TRBD2. The CDR3 has 18 amino acids. Germline assignment: CDR1 MGHRA and CDR2 YSYEKL. V shed 8 bases, J shed 3 bases, and the junction held 16 bases outside the gene matches. Here the CDR3 DNA reads TGCGCCAGCCGAGGACTAGCGGGGAACATGTTGGAGAAAGAGACCCAGTACTTC. Translating gives CASRGLAGNMLEKETQYF.

This clonotype was picked up a small number of times. The V gene is TRBV7-9, the J gene TRBJ2-3, with 9 bases lining up with TRBD1. V was pared by 6 bases and J by 11 bases, with 3 bases of the junction left unmatched. CDR1 is SEHNR, CDR2 FQNEAQ, per germline (reference sequence). The CDR3 is 11 amino acids. DNA for the CDR3: TGTGCCAGCAGGAAGGGACAGGGGCAGTATTTT. Translated, it gives CASRKGQGQYF.

This clonotype was seen many times. V usage is TRBV5-1 and J usage is TRBJ2-7, with TRBD1 as a possible D gene (6 bases). The CDR3 sequence is 13 residues long. Germline V gives CDR1 SGHRS, CDR2 YFSETQ. V dropped 5 bases and J dropped 2 bases, with 11 bases sitting between them. As DNA, the CDR3 is TGCGCCAGCAGAAAGGACAGTCCCTACGAGCAGTACTTC. It specifies CASRKDSPYEQYF. Using reference TRBV5-1 and TRBJ2-7 for the parts outside the CDR3, the full variable domain is KAGVTQTPRYLIKTRGQQVTLSCSPISGHRSVSWYQQTPGQGLQFLFEYFSETQRNKGNFPGRFSGRQFSNSRSEMNVSTLELGDSALYLCASRKDSPYEQYFGPGTRLTVT.

This clonotype showed up just once. This chain uses TRBV19 with TRBJ2-1; 11 nucleotides agree with TRBD2. Germline V gene sequence: CDR1 LNHDA, CDR2 SQIVND (reference sequence). With 7 bases clipped from V and 6 bases from J, the junction kept 5 bases outside the gene matches. The CDR3 is made up of 14 amino acids. CDR3 amino acids: CASTLAGGLNEQFF. The DNA of the CDR3 is TGTGCCAGTACTCTAGCGGGGGGCCTCAATGAGCAGTTCTTC.

This clonotype was counted many times. The V call is TRBV9, the J call TRBJ2-2; a weak D match, TRBD1 (6 bases). From germline, CDR1 is SGDLS and CDR2 YYNGEE. Trimming shortened V by 1 base and J by 3 bases, and 13 bases separated the two germline ends. The CDR3 sequence is 16 residues long. The CDR3 sequence: CASSVTAGEDTGELFF. The CDR3 coding sequence is TGTGCCAGCAGCGTAACGGCAGGGGAAGACACCGGGGAGCTGTTTTTT.

This clonotype was seen ten or more times. The rearrangement links TRBV5-1 to TRBJ2-3; D remains unclear. Germline CDR1 reads SGHRS; CDR2 reads YFSETQ. The CDR3 is 14 residues long. V shed 7 bases and J shed 2 bases, with 14 bases lying between them. CDR3 nucleotide sequence: TGCGCCAGCGCCTCATCGACTCACACAGATACGCAGTATTTT. It codes for CASASSTHTDTQYF.

Ten or more counts support this clonotype. One end of the junction is discordant with germline, which a read error may explain. This sequence joins TRBV15 and TRBJ1-4; D remains ambiguous. The CDR3 has 12 amino acids. CDR1 LNHNV and CDR2 YYDKDF come from the germline V gene (reference sequence). The CDR3 nucleotides read TGTGCCACCAGCAGAGCTAACGAAAAACTGTTTTTT. This gives the protein CATSRANEKLFF.

This clonotype was detected a few times. The chain employs TRBV5-1 and TRBJ2-3; D may be TRBD1 (5 bases). This CDR3 is built from 14 residues. With 0 bases removed from V and 3 bases from J, the gap between germline ends came to 8 bases. CDR1 and CDR2 (germline): SGHRS, YFSETQ. The CDR3 sequence: CASSLASGTDTQYF. In DNA form, the CDR3 reads TGCGCCAGCAGCTTGGCGTCAGGGACAGATACGCAGTATTTT.

Ten or more counts support this clonotype. The gene calls are TRBV7-2 and TRBJ2-3; 8 positions agree with TRBD2. The CDR3 is 16 residues long. Trimming cost V 5 bases and J 6 bases; bases outside gene matches: 13. CDR1 and CDR2 from the germline V gene are SGHTA and FQGNSA. CDR3 bases: TGTGCCAGCAGCCCATGGGGGGGCGGGAGGATGGATACGCAGTATTTT. It specifies CASSPWGGGRMDTQYF. Full variable domain (remainder filled in from reference TRBV7-2 and TRBJ2-3): GAGVSQSPSNKVTEKGKDVELRCDPISGHTALYWYRQSLGQGLEFLIYFQGNSAPDKSGLPSDRFSAERTGGSVSTLTIQRTQQEDSAVYLCASSPWGGGRMDTQYFGPGTRLTVL.

The chain couples TRBV30 to TRBJ1-2; unclear D gene. Germline-derived CDR1 and CDR2 are GTSNPN and SVGIG (reference sequence). The CDR3 covers 12 residues. Trimming pared 3 bases from V and 8 bases from J, leaving 13 bases between. For the CDR3, the DNA is TGTGCCTGGAGGCCTAGCGGCGGGGGCTACACCTTC. Translation: CAWRPSGGGYTF. Full variable domain (remainder filled in from reference TRBV30 and TRBJ1-2): SQTIHQWPATLVQPVGSPLSLECTVEGTSNPNLYWYRQAAGRGLQLLFYSVGIGQISSEVPQNLSASRPQDRQFILSSKKLLLSDSGFYLCAWRPSGGGYTFGSGTRLTVV.

This clonotype showed up many times. V gene TRBV29-1 combines with J gene TRBJ2-7, with 8 bases matching TRBD2. The CDR3 extends over 13 amino acids. With V trimmed by 4 bases and J by 2 bases, 4 bases remained unmatched. Germline V gene sequence: CDR1 SQVTM, CDR2 ANQGSEA. The CDR3 sequence: CSVATSATYEQYF. In nucleotides, the CDR3 is TGCAGCGTTGCGACTAGCGCTACCTACGAGCAGTACTTC.

At least ten counts were recorded for this clonotype. The J gene is TRBJ2-7, the V gene TRBV7-6, with no clear D. The germline V gene has CDR1 SGHVS and CDR2 FNYEAQ. CDR3 length: 15 amino acids. V gave up 1 base and J gave up 0 bases, with 10 bases separating them. CDR3: CASSLEIGSSYEQYF. CDR3 sequence (DNA): TGTGCCAGCAGCTTAGAGATCGGGTCCTCCTACGAGCAGTACTTC.

This clonotype was detected only a few times. The rearrangement joins TRBV12-3 or TRBV12-4 to TRBJ2-3, with 9 bases lining up with TRBD1. V trimming: 5 bases; J trimming: 0 bases; junction bases outside the gene matches: 15. The CDR3 consists of 19 residues. The CDR3 is CASSLDRGPFYVSTDTQYF. For the CDR3, the DNA is TGTGCCAGCAGTCTGGACAGGGGCCCGTTTTACGTTAGCACAGATACGCAGTATTTT.

This clonotype was found a few times. The chain couples TRBV5-1 to TRBJ1-3; no clear D. Trimming stripped 0 bases from V and 2 bases from J, with 12 bases between. Germline CDR1 reads SGHRS; CDR2 reads YFSETQ. This CDR3 contains 16 residues. CDR3: CASSLDPGGTGNTIYF. The CDR3 region has the DNA TGCGCCAGCAGCTTGGATCCTGGAGGGACTGGAAACACCATATATTTT.

This clonotype has a count of ten or more. CDR3 sequence: CASRVYSTGELFF. The CDR3 nucleotides read TGTGCCAGCCGAGTCTACTCCACCGGGGAGCTGTTTTTT. V is TRBV12-3 or TRBV12-4 and J is TRBJ2-2; D is undetermined. CDR3 length: 13 residues. V lost 8 bases and J 4 bases, leaving 11 bases between the germline ends.

In this sample, this clonotype turned up once. The V and J genes are TRBV20-1 and TRBJ1-5, with 7 bases fitting TRBD1. V gave up 0 bases and J gave up 8 bases; unmatched junction bases: 7. CDR1 is DFQATT and CDR2 is SNEGSKA in the germline V gene (reference sequence). The CDR3 is 14 amino acids. CDR3 in DNA: TGCAGTGCTAGAGATAAACAGGGGACTAAGCCCCAGCATTTT. Amino acid sequence: CSARDKQGTKPQHF.

This clonotype occurred many times. This sequence joins TRBV29-1 and TRBJ1-4; TRBD1 aligns across 7 bases. The CDR3 runs to 13 residues. Looked up from germline, CDR1 is SQVTM and CDR2 is ANQGSEA. Trimming took 4 bases from V and 8 from J; bases not matched to a gene: 7. This CDR3 reads CSVGQGFREKLFF. CDR3 DNA sequence: TGCAGCGTTGGACAGGGATTTCGGGAAAAACTGTTTTTT. The full variable domain, completed using reference TRBV29-1 and TRBJ1-4, is SAVISQKPSRDICQRGTSLTIQCQVDSQVTMMFWYRQQPGQSLTLIATANQGSEATYESGFVIDKFPISRPNLTFSTLTVSNMSPEDSSIYLCSVGQGFREKLFFGSGTQLSVL.

This clonotype was found many times. The chain links TRBV5-1 to TRBJ2-1; 12 bases fit TRBD1. There are 14 residues in the CDR3. V lost 5 bases and J lost 8; bases outside the gene matches: 5. Germline loops: CDR1 SGHRS, CDR2 YFSETQ. The CDR3 DNA follows: TGCGCCAGCAGGCTGGGACAGGGGGCCGATGAGCAGTTCTTC. Amino acids: CASRLGQGADEQFF.

This clonotype was observed many times. The rearrangement joins TRBV6-2 or TRBV6-3 to TRBJ2-7, with D tentatively TRBD1 (5 bases). CDR3 size: 13 residues. The germline CDR1 and CDR2 sequences are MNHEY and SVGEGT. V was clipped by 2 bases and J by 2 bases, with 7 bases between them. Here the CDR3 reads CASSYGATYEQYF. The CDR3 region has the DNA TGTGCCAGCAGTTACGGGGCGACCTACGAGCAGTACTTC.

This clonotype was picked up many times. V gene TRBV2 combines with J gene TRBJ1-2, with TRBD1 matching 7 bases. Germline assignment: CDR1 SNHLY and CDR2 FYNNEI. This CDR3 contains 15 residues. Trimming removed 7 bases from V and 5 bases from J; junction bases left unmatched: 13. The CDR3, as DNA: TGTGCCAGCACCCCCGAGACAGGGTCGTATTATGGCTACACCTTC. This gives the protein CASTPETGSYYGYTF.

Only a few counts were recorded for this clonotype. Possible read error: a much larger clone is one base away. The gene calls are TRBV15 and TRBJ2-3; D is possibly TRBD2 (5 bases). The CDR3 is 16 residues long. The germline CDR1 and CDR2 sequences are LNHNV and YYDKDF (reference sequence). Trimming took 0 bases from V and 5 from J, leaving 15 bases between them. The CDR3 nucleotides are TGTGCCACCAGCAGAGATCGGAGCGGCCGCAAAGATACGCAGTATTTT. Translation gives CATSRDRSGRKDTQYF.

This clonotype was seen many times. CDR3 coding DNA: TGTGCCAGCAGCTTGAGACCCAGGGGGGACTATGGCTACACCTTC. Residues: CASSLRPRGDYGYTF. The rearrangement links TRBV5-6 to TRBJ1-2; TRBD1 matches at 7 bases. J was trimmed by 3 bases and V by 1 base; bases with no gene match: 6. The length of the CDR3 is 15 residues. In germline, CDR1 is SGHDT, CDR2 YYEEEE.

This clonotype was seen a few times. This rearrangement joins TRBV24-1 to TRBJ2-1; either TRBD1 or TRBD2 may supply D (7 bases each). The CDR3 totals 15 residues. V was trimmed by 4 bases and J by 5 bases, leaving 14 bases between them. Germline V gene lookup returns CDR1 KGHDR and CDR2 SFDVKD. CDR3 DNA: TGTGCCACCAGTGACAGGGGGGGCCCGAACAATGAGCAGTTCTTC. Amino acid sequence: CATSDRGGPNNEQFF.

This clonotype has ten or more counts. The chain links TRBV11-2 to TRBJ1-1; 7 nucleotides match TRBD1. Unmatched junction bases numbered 7, after V lost 7 bases and J lost 5 bases. The CDR3 has 13 residues. Germline-derived CDR1 and CDR2 are SGHAT and FQNNGV. For the CDR3, the DNA is TGTGCCAGCAAGCCAGGGGGGCGGACTGAAGCTTTCTTT. This gives the protein CASKPGGRTEAFF.

This clonotype was counted ten times or more. The rearrangement joins TRBV12-3 or TRBV12-4 to TRBJ1-2; D might be TRBD1 (5 bases). Trimming cost V 6 bases and J 8 bases, with 19 bases left between them. The CDR3 totals 14 residues. The CDR3 region has the DNA TGTGCCAGCAGGAACACAGGAACCTCACGGGGCTACACCTTC. It yields the protein CASRNTGTSRGYTF.

The chain links TRBV5-1 to TRBJ2-1; 16 bases fit TRBD2. Germline assignment: CDR1 SGHRS and CDR2 YFSETQ. Trimming removed 4 bases from V and 9 bases from J; junction bases left unmatched: 16. The CDR3 has 19 residues. CDR3: CASSLYSSGTSGGASEQFF. CDR3 DNA sequence: TGCGCCAGCAGCCTGTATTCCTCCGGGACTAGCGGGGGGGCAAGTGAGCAGTTCTTC.

This clonotype was seen at least ten times. The rearrangement links TRBV24-1 to TRBJ2-3, with no clear D. The germline V gene has CDR1 KGHDR and CDR2 SFDVKD. Trimming took off 1 base at V and 1 base at J, with 11 bases between the two ends. The CDR3 is 16 amino acids. CDR3 sequence: CATSDFEGLGTDTQYF. CDR3 DNA: TGTGCCACCAGTGATTTCGAAGGGTTGGGCACAGATACGCAGTATTTT.